Listed below are T cell receptor beta chains from one sample, sequenced in a study of response to subunit inactivated influenza vaccine. TCRdb used MiXCR to reprocess the RT-PCR reads, holding one entry per CDR3 protein. Seen here are hundreds of thousands of distinct CDR3 sequences, 25% observed once, and the top ten hold less than 2.5%. The sequencing used CD4+ T cells sorted from PBMCs, collected 4 to 6 days after vaccination. The receptors derive from a man over 45 who received an inactivated influenza vaccine. The CDR3 runs from the conserved cysteine through the conserved F or W.

v_call cdr3_aa
TRBV6-5 CASSYSMLSGSGEQYF
TRBV10-3 CAISESPRTDTQYF
TRBV6-2/TRBV6-3 CASSPQGATTYNEQFF
TRBV20-1 CSAQDIASTDTQYF
TRBV28 CASSPTTSGIYEQYF
TRBV5-1 CASSLLERTGVHEQYF
TRBV7-2 CASSLGLAGEFYEQYF
TRBV7-9 CASSLAGTAIWGTEAFF
TRBV18 CASSPRRGLAGEDTQYF
TRBV6-1 CASTTGQGIYEQYF
TRBV30 CAWRSGGGYEQYF
TRBV12-3/TRBV12-4 CASSFIASYEQYF
TRBV11-2 CASSLVVHRPPRYNEQFF
TRBV4-3 CASSQGSDRTPSTDTQYF
TRBV2 CASRPDGSGINEQFF
TRBV4-3 CASSRLDRWGNEQFF
TRBV10-3 CVTKGAVSSTDTQYF
TRBV20-1 CSVYPETGKDGGTQYF
TRBV6-2/TRBV6-3 CASSYSGPSYNEQFF
TRBV12-3/TRBV12-4 CASSARGLLYEQYF
TRBV6-2/TRBV6-3 CASSYFGQLQGYTF
TRBV2 CASRRPGPGELFF
TRBV3-1 CASSRLAGGTADEQFF
TRBV6-2/TRBV6-3 CASERGLSYEQYF
TRBV6-1 CASRKGQGVFGANVLTF
TRBV18 CASSPPGKPFNYGYTF
TRBV7-9 CASSLGGRGTDTQYF
TRBV4-3 CASSQSYGSRAKNIQYF
TRBV10-3 CAISESVGMYNEQFF
TRBV7-2 CASVMALNTGELFF
TRBV24-1 CATSQLGDTQYF
TRBV20-1 CSARQGGKETQYF
TRBV24-1 CATSDPTGDSNQPQHF
TRBV20-1 CSASRQIKNIQYF
TRBV7-9 CASSSAARQFF
TRBV20-1 CSATGTPQETQYF
TRBV4-3 CASSQDAMGLNTGELFF
TRBV2 CASSEQSRETQYF
TRBV30 CAWLGLSGEKLFF
TRBV11-2 CASSWRGEAFF
TRBV5-1 CASSETADSRSFF
TRBV12-5 CASGIRLAGYNEQFF
TRBV5-1 CASSWGPGPKNIQYF
TRBV20-1 CSAREQGSNQPQHF
TRBV5-1 CASTIGAGHTGELFF
TRBV6-5 CASSYSRGVKGDTQYF
TRBV12-3/TRBV12-4 CASSGGAGGRTEAFF
TRBV7-2 CASSSVAGGREQFF
TRBV5-1 CASSLLATSTAYGYTF
TRBV12-3/TRBV12-4 CASSPDYFNEQFF
TRBV25-1 CASSTSPARGRGNQPQHF
TRBV11-2 CASSSSDRVPEAFF
TRBV7-9 CASSYNRGYESYEQYF
TRBV7-8 CASSSVPSGPSYNEQFF
TRBV20-1 CSAPDRASTDTQYF
TRBV5-1 CASGPGSTDTQYF
TRBV3-1 CASSRGSEQPQHF
TRBV2 CASRFGNEQFF